This entry lists 11 T cell receptor beta chains sequenced from one sample in a study of CD8 T cells in Susac syndrome. Random hexamers primed reverse transcription of roughly 0.5 to 1 ug RNA. One entry per CDR3 protein results from TCRdb running MiXCR on the immunoSEQ multiplex PCR reads. Found here are more than 150,000 distinct CDR3 sequences, about 95% of them singletons; the top ten hold around 0.15%. The specimen was CD8+ T cells from PBMCs. Receptor source: a human donor with Susac syndrome.

The chain has TRBV27 and TRBJ2-1, with D possibly being TRBD1 or TRBD2 (5 bases each). V lost 5 bases and J lost 4, with 12 bases in between. Germline CDR1 MNHEY, CDR2 SMNVEV (reference sequence). This CDR3 is built from 14 residues. The CDR3: CASSPGTTYNEQFF. The DNA for the CDR3 is TGTGCCAGCAGTCCAGGGACGACATACAATGAGCAGTTCTTC.

This clonotype was counted a few times. CDR3 nucleotides: TGCAGTGCTCCCCGGACGACCTACGAGCAGTACTTC. The encoded protein is CSAPRTTYEQYF. The chain employs TRBV20-1 and TRBJ2-7; D is unresolved. Germline values: CDR1 DFQATT, CDR2 SNEGSKA (reference sequence). Trimming took off 5 bases at V and 2 bases at J, with 10 bases between the two ends. The CDR3 runs 12 residues.

This chain links TRBV7-6 with TRBJ1-3; maybe TRBD1 (5 bases). This CDR3 contains 15 residues. V was trimmed by 2 bases and J by 0 bases, leaving 8 bases between them. The V gene's germline CDR1 is SGHVS and CDR2 FNYEAQ. The chain's CDR3 is CASSLNGGSGNTIYF. In DNA, the CDR3 is TGTGCCAGCAGCTTAAACGGGGGCTCTGGAAACACCATATATTTT.

This chain joins TRBV10-3 and TRBJ2-3; either TRBD1 or TRBD2 may fit D (6 bases each). Trimming took off 3 bases at V and 6 bases at J, with 16 bases between the two ends. From germline, CDR1 is ENHRY and CDR2 SYGVKD. This CDR3 region has 15 residues. CDR3 amino acids: CAISDAGGGQDTQYF. CDR3 DNA sequence: TGTGCCATCAGTGACGCCGGGGGCGGTCAGGATACGCAGTATTTT.

The chain is built from TRBV27 and TRBJ2-6; D is ambiguous. Per germline, CDR1 MNHEY and CDR2 SMNVEV (reference sequence). The CDR3 has 16 amino acids. V lost 6 bases and J 0 bases, leaving 12 bases between the germline ends. The DNA for the CDR3 is TGTGCCAGCAGAAGGACGGATAGCTCTGGGGCCAACGTCCTGACTTTC. Encoded protein: CASRRTDSSGANVLTF.

This chain links TRBV12-3 or TRBV12-4 with TRBJ1-4; no clear D gene. CDR3 size: 14 residues. The V end was cut by 6 bases, the J end by 7 bases, with 15 bases between. The CDR3 reads CASRSGPMGEKLFF. CDR3 bases: TGTGCCAGCAGGTCCGGGCCCATGGGTGAAAAACTGTTTTTT.

In its sample, this clonotype was seen once. The CDR3 spells CAWSYSATNEKLFF. The CDR3 nucleotides read TGTGCCTGGTCCTACAGCGCAACTAATGAAAAACTGTTTTTT. This chain uses TRBV30 with TRBJ1-4; the D is unclear. Between the trimmed V and J ends, which lost 5 bases and 0 bases, there was a span of 10 bases. The V gene's germline CDR1 is GTSNPN and CDR2 SVGIG (reference sequence). CDR3 length equals 14 residues.

The chain couples TRBV12-3 or TRBV12-4 to TRBJ1-5, with TRBD1 as a possible D gene (5 bases). CDR3 size: 14 residues. V was cut by 5 bases and J by 7 bases, with 15 bases left in between. The CDR3 sequence: CASSGGGSGQPQHF. The CDR3 DNA reads as TGTGCCAGCAGTGGGGGGGGGTCGGGACAGCCCCAGCATTTT.

The V gene is TRBV20-1, the J gene TRBJ2-7; 13 nucleotides agree with TRBD2. Germline values: CDR1 DFQATT, CDR2 SNEGSKA (reference sequence). CDR3 length: 15 amino acids. J gave up 6 bases and V 6 bases, and 11 bases lay outside the gene matches. CDR3 bases: TGCAGTGCCGAACCGACTAGCGGGAGGTCGGGCGAGCAGTACTTC. Translated, it gives CSAEPTSGRSGEQYF.

The J gene is TRBJ1-1, the V gene TRBV7-9, with TRBD1 matching over 7 bases. The CDR3 consists of 14 residues. Losses at the gene ends were 1 base for V and 3 bases for J; bases not matched to a gene: 2. The germline V gene has CDR1 SEHNR and CDR2 FQNEAQ (reference sequence). CDR3 nucleotide sequence: TGTGCCAGCAGCTTAGGTCAGGGGGACACTGAAGCTTTCTTT. Protein product: CASSLGQGDTEAFF.

V and J are TRBV7-9 and TRBJ1-1, with D maybe TRBD1 (5 bases). CDR1 SEHNR and CDR2 FQNEAQ come from the germline V gene (reference sequence). With 0 bases removed from V and 0 bases from J, the gap between germline ends came to 11 bases. CDR3 length: 16 residues. The CDR3 nucleotides are TGTGCCAGCAGCTTAGCGTTGACAGAAATGAACACTGAAGCTTTCTTT. It yields the protein CASSLALTEMNTEAFF.